A selection of T cell receptor beta chains follows, all from one sample in a study of PD-1 blockade in classical Hodgkin lymphoma. Repertoires were generated with immunoSEQ multiplex PCR, while TCRdb's copy carries only in-frame clones and drops some. The sample shows 21,000 or so clones, approximately 88% of them seen only once. Sequenced here: peripheral blood mononuclear cells (PBMCs), sampled before the fourth cycle of nivolumab. Every receptor here comes from a human donor with classical Hodgkin lymphoma. Both conserved end residues are part of each CDR3. The D gene is left open where the match is weak. Clone size, where shown, is once, few, many, or a class for clones that have expanded.

V	size	J	D	CDR3	DNA
TRBV30	NA	TRBJ2-1	TRBD1	CAWSVLDRANNEQFF	TGTGCCTGGAGTGTACTAGACAGGGCAAACAATGAGCAGTTCTTC
TRBV6-5	NA	TRBJ2-4	TRBD2	CASSYLSGRGNIQYF	TGTGCCAGCAGTTACCTTAGCGGGAGGGGAAACATTCAGTACTTC
TRBV4-1	medium-sized	TRBJ1-5	NA	CASSGPDSNQPQHF	TGCGCCAGCAGCGGACCAGATAGCAATCAGCCCCAGCATTTT
TRBV19	NA	TRBJ1-6	TRBD1	CASSIKDRVSPLHF	TGTGCCAGTAGTATCAAGGACAGGGTTTCACCCCTCCACTTT
TRBV10-3	NA	TRBJ1-1	NA	CAIRLDSELSEAFF	TGTGCCATCAGACTAGACAGCGAACTCTCTGAAGCTTTCTTT
TRBV5-6	NA	TRBJ2-2	NA	CASSLVPAGGGELFF	TGTGCCAGCAGCTTGGTACCAGCCGGGGGCGGGGAGCTGTTTTTT
TRBV18	NA	TRBJ1-2	NA	CASSPPEGINYGYTF	TGTGCCAGCTCACCACCGGAAGGGATCAACTATGGCTACACCTTC
TRBV27	NA	TRBJ2-6	NA	CASTYSGANVLTF	TGTGCCAGCACCTACTCTGGGGCCAACGTCCTGACTTTC
TRBV30	NA	TRBJ1-3	TRBD1	CAWSVGAGGFSGNTIYF	TGTGCCTGGAGTGTGGGGGCAGGGGGCTTCTCTGGAAACACCATATATTTT
TRBV5-1	NA	TRBJ2-5	NA	CASSLGPQETQYF	TGCGCCAGCAGCCTGGGACCTCAAGAGACCCAGTACTTC
TRBV9	once	TRBJ2-3	TRBD2	CASSVGWTSGTRTDTQYF	TGTGCCAGCAGCGTAGGATGGACTAGCGGGACGCGCACAGATACGCAGTATTTT
TRBV6-4	NA	TRBJ2-1	TRBD2	CASSPEVRTSGTNEQFF	TGTGCCAGCAGTCCTGAGGTCCGGACTAGCGGGACCAATGAGCAGTTCTTC
TRBV9	NA	TRBJ2-6	NA	CASSVGRSLSSGANVLTF	TGTGCCAGCAGCGTAGGAAGGAGCCTAAGCTCTGGGGCCAACGTCCTGACTTTC
TRBV11-2	NA	TRBJ2-5	NA	CASSLDPRGGQYF	TGTGCCAGCAGCTTAGACCCCCGGGGTGGACAGTACTTC
TRBV9	NA	TRBJ1-6	NA	CASSVGTNSPLHF	TGTGCCAGCAGCGTGGGGACCAATTCACCCCTCCACTTT
TRBV7-2	NA	TRBJ1-5	NA	CASSLEQGPRAQHF	TGTGCCAGCAGCTTAGAGCAGGGGCCCCGGGCCCAGCATTTT
TRBV27	NA	TRBJ1-6	TRBD1	CASSSDRFSPYNSPLHF	TGTGCCAGCAGTTCGGACAGGTTCAGCCCCTATAATTCACCCCTCCACTTT
TRBV15	NA	TRBJ2-5	NA	CATSRDSQETQYF	TGTGCCACCAGCAGAGACAGCCAAGAGACCCAGTACTTC
TRBV5-1	NA	TRBJ1-2	TRBD1	CASSLAKQGAYGYTF	TGCGCCAGCAGCTTGGCCAAACAGGGGGCCTATGGCTACACCTTC
TRBV21-1	NA	TRBJ2-2	NA	CASSPCRGLTGELFF	TGTGCCAGCAGCCCTTGTCGGGGTCTCACCGGGGAGCTGTTTTTT
TRBV10-3	NA	TRBJ1-1	TRBD1	CAIKDRGNTEAFF	TGTGCCATCAAGGACAGGGGGAACACTGAAGCTTTCTTT
TRBV11-3	NA	TRBJ2-5	NA	CASSLAGAETQYF	TGTGCCAGCAGCTTAGCGGGAGCCGAGACCCAGTACTTC
TRBV7-3	NA	TRBJ2-5	NA	CASSFGVQETQYF	TGTGCCAGCAGCTTCGGCGTACAAGAGACCCAGTACTTC
TRBV7-9	few	TRBJ1-1	NA	CASNPIGQLNTEAFF	TGTGCCAGCAATCCAATTGGACAGCTGAACACTGAAGCTTTCTTT
TRBV9	few	TRBJ1-2	NA	CASSDRIYEGNGDGYTF	TGTGCCAGCAGCGACCGAATCTACGAGGGAAACGGTGACGGCTACACCTTC
TRBV9	NA	TRBJ2-7	TRBD1	CASSPHAQGAVEQYF	TGTGCCAGCAGCCCCCACGCGCAGGGGGCAGTTGAGCAGTACTTC
TRBV5-4	once	TRBJ1-2	NA	CASRRQAFNYGYTF	TGTGCCAGCAGGCGACAGGCTTTTAACTATGGCTACACCTTC
TRBV7-6	NA	TRBJ2-7	NA	CASSFAGTPAEEQYF	TGTGCCAGCAGCTTCGCCGGGACTCCCGCTGAAGAGCAGTACTTC
TRBV5-4	NA	TRBJ2-7	TRBD2	CASSHQLAGTYEQYF	TGTGCCAGCAGCCATCAACTAGCGGGGACGTACGAGCAGTACTTC
TRBV4-1	NA	TRBJ1-4	TRBD1	CASSRGQGAGREKLFF	TGCGCCAGCAGCCGCGGACAGGGGGCAGGGAGGGAAAAACTGTTTTTT
TRBV10-1	NA	TRBJ2-3	NA	CASSGDFEAQYF	TGCGCCAGCAGCGGGGACTTCGAAGCGCAGTATTTT
TRBV5-4	NA	TRBJ2-1	NA	CASSLLLSHTLSSYNEQFF	TGTGCCAGCAGCTTGCTTCTCTCGCATACCCTTAGCTCCTACAATGAGCAGTTCTTC
TRBV10-3	NA	TRBJ2-3	NA	CAIKKSGGASTDTQYF	TGTGCCATCAAGAAATCCGGCGGAGCTAGCACAGATACGCAGTATTTT
TRBV7-7	NA	TRBJ2-1	TRBD1	CASSPATGYNEQFF	TGTGCCAGCAGCCCAGCGACAGGGTACAATGAGCAGTTCTTC
TRBV7-9	NA	TRBJ2-5	NA	CASSLGIETQYF	TGTGCCAGCAGCTTGGGGATCGAGACCCAGTACTTC
TRBV4-1	few	TRBJ2-3	TRBD2	CASSQELAGVPSGTDTQYF	TGCGCCAGCAGCCAAGAATTAGCGGGAGTACCCTCCGGGACAGATACGCAGTATTTT
TRBV29-1	once	TRBJ2-2	NA	CSVGGACPTGELFF	TGCAGCGTTGGGGGGGCCTGTCCCACCGGGGAGCTGTTTTTT